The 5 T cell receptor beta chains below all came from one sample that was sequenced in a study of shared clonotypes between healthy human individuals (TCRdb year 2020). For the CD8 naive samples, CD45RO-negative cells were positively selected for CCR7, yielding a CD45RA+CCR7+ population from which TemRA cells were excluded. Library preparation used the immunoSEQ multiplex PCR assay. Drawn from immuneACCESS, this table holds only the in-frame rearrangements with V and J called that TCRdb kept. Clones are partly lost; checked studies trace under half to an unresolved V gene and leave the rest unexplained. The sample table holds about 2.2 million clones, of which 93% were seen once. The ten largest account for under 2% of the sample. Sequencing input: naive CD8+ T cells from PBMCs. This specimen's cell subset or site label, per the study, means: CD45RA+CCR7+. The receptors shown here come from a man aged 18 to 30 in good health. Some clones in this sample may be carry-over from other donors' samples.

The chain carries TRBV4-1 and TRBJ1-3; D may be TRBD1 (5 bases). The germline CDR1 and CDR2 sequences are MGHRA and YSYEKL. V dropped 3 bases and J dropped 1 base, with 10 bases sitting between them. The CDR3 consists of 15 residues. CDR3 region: CASSQSKGSGNTIYF. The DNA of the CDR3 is TGCGCCAGCAGCCAGTCGAAGGGGTCTGGAAACACCATATATTTT.

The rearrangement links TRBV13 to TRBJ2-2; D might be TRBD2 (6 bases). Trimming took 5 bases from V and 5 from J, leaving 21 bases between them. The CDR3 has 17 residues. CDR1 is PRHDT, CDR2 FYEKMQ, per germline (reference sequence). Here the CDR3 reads CASSPPPRGGNTGELFF. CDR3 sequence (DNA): TGTGCCAGCAGCCCACCCCCTAGGGGCGGGAATACCGGGGAGCTGTTTTTT.

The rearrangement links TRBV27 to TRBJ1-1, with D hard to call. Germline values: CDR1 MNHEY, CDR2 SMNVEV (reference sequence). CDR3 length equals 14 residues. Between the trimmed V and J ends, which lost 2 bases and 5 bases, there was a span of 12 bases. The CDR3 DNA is TGTGCCAGCAGTTTACTCAAGGGAGGGACTGAAGCTTTCTTT. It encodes CASSLLKGGTEAFF.

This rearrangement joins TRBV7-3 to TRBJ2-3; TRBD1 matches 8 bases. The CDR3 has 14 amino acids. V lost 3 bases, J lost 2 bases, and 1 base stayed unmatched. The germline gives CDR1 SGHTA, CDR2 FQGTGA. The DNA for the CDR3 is TGTGCCAGCAGCTTGGACAGGGTCACAGATACGCAGTATTTT. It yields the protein CASSLDRVTDTQYF.

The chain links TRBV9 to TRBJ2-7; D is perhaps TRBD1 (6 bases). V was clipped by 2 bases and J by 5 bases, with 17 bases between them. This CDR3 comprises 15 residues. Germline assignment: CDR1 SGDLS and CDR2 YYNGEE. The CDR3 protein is CASSVGTGSLHEQYF. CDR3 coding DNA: TGTGCCAGCAGCGTGGGAACAGGGAGCCTTCACGAGCAGTACTTC.